This TCR beta chain came from a study of cytomegalovirus exposure and HLA in healthy donors. Points from the study as a whole: The study found most TCR sequences rare, yet found some public TCRs in many donors. Researchers counted about 150 TCR beta chains as cytomegalovirus-associated. Both high specificity and high sensitivity reportedly marked the classifier's diagnosis of cytomegalovirus status. In vitro experiments confirmed that a few CMV-associated chains were specific for CMV antigens.

Data came from immunoSEQ multiplex PCR; TCRdb stores just in-frame clones and leaves some out. Among some 68,000 clones listed, roughly 94% were seen once. Comments on this clone: The antigen remains undetermined.

Trimming left V 2 bases short and J 4 bases short, with 15 bases between. This CDR3 is built from 16 residues. In germline, CDR1 is SGHTS, CDR2 YDEGEE. This chain uses TRBV5-8 with TRBJ2-2; possible D gene TRBD1, 7 bases. The source is a man aged 18 to 29 in good health and CMV-seropositive. Material for sequencing was PBMCs. CDR3 residues: CASSFSGTAGTGELFF. The CDR3, as DNA: TGTGCCAGCAGCTTCTCAGGGACAGCGGGCACCGGGGAGCTGTTTTTT.